This T cell receptor beta chain is from a study of beta chain features in type 1 diabetes. Study-level information: Healthy donors, compared against patients, showed similar age, gender and cell yields. Examination covered roughly 100,000,000 sorted cells spanning all samples. General study points: TCRB repertoires of naive, central memory and Treg cells appeared more similar among patients than among healthy donors.

The isolated RNA, all of it, was reverse transcribed, so expressed TCRB transcripts were what got sequenced. Only in-frame clones appear in the TCRdb table, and some are missing; sequencing was by immunoSEQ multiplex PCR. Counted here are 350,000 or so clones, about 18% occurring once; the ten biggest clones make up around 0.04%. Points on this clone: Its antigen remains unknown.

Every donor had blood drawn once into heparin, around 120 mL on average. This CDR3 region has 15 residues. V gave up 1 base and J gave up 6 bases; unmatched junction bases: 4. The germline CDR1 and CDR2 sequences are SGHVS and FNYEAQ. The receptor's source is a woman younger than 35 in good health. V and J are TRBV7-6 and TRBJ2-7; 12 bases are a match to TRBD2. Specimen: naive CD4+ T cells from blood. The CDR3 sequence: CASSLGLAGDAEQYF. The CDR3 DNA reads TGTGCCAGCAGCTTAGGACTAGCGGGAGACGCCGAGCAGTACTTC.